In this sample, the clone carrying this T cell receptor (beta chain) turned up many times. Its antigen is undetermined. Amplification of TCR beta CDR3 regions used RNA as the template. Using the HTBI primer set, a first-round RT-PCR was run on the TCR CDR3. TCRdb reanalysed the multiplex PCR reads using MiXCR and keeps one entry per CDR3 protein. The sample lists about 710,000 distinct CDR3 sequences, about a sixth seen once, with roughly 8% in the top ten. The sample originates from a study of T cells in Graves' hyperthyroidism and ophthalmopathy. Study outcomes and limitations: Blood also carried most thyroid clonotypes expanded above 0.001.

The sequenced material came from blood. The source is a man between 18 and 29 years old with Graves' hyperthyroidism.

The CDR3 DNA follows: TGTGCCAGCAGCTTCGGGACCCTGAGGGGCACAGATACGCAGTATTTT. Its translation is CASSFGTLRGTDTQYF. The chain carries TRBV11-2 and TRBJ2-3; either TRBD1 or TRBD2 may supply D (5 bases each). CDR3 size: 16 residues. The germline V gene encodes CDR1 SGHAT and CDR2 FQNNGV. Trimming stripped 3 bases from V and 1 base from J, with 14 bases between.